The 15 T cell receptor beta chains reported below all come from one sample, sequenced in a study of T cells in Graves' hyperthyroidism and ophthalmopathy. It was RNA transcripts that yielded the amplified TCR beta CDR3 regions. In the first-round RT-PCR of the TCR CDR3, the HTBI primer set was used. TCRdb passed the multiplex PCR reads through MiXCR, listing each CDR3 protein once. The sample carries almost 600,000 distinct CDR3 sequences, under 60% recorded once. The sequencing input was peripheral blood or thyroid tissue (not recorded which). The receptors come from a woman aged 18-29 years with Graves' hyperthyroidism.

The chain's CDR3 is CASTKTGEGGYTF. DNA for the CDR3: TGTGCCAGCACCAAAACAGGGGAGGGGGGCTACACCTTC. The chain uses TRBV12-3 or TRBV12-4 and TRBJ1-2; TRBD1 matches at 7 bases. The CDR3 consists of 13 residues. V lost 7 bases and J lost 8; bases outside the gene matches: 10.

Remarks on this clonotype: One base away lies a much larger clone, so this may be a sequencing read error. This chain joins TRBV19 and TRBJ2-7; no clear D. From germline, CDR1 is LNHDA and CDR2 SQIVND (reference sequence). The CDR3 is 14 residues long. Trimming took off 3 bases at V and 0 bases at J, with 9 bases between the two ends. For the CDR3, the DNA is TGTGCCAGTAGTATGCGATGTCACTCCTACGAGCAGTACTTC. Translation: CASSMRCHSYEQYF.

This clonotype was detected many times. CDR3 coding DNA: TGTGCCAGCAGCTTGACAGGGTTTTATGGCACTGAAGCTTTCTTT. It yields the protein CASSLTGFYGTEAFF. The rearrangement links TRBV7-2 to TRBJ1-1; 7 bases are a match to TRBD1. The CDR3 runs to 15 residues. CDR1 is SGHTA and CDR2 is FQGNSA in the germline V gene. V shed 3 bases, J shed 4 bases, and the junction held 8 bases outside the gene matches.

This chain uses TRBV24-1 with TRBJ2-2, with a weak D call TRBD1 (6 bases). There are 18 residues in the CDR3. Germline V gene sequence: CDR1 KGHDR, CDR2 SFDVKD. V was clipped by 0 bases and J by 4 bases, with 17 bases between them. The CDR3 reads CATSDLLGAEISTGELFF. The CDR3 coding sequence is TGTGCCACCAGTGATTTGCTGGGGGCTGAAATTAGCACCGGGGAGCTGTTTTTT.

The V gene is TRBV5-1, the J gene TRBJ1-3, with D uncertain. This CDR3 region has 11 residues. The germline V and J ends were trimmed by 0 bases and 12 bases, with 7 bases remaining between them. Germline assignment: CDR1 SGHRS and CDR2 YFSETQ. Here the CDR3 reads CASSLGADIYF. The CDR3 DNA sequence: TGCGCCAGCAGCTTGGGTGCGGACATATATTTT.

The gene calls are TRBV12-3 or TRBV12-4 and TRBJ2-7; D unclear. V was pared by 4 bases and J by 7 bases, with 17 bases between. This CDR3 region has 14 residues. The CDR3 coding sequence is TGTGCCAGCAGTTCCCACGTGAGCTACAATGAGCAGTACTTC. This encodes CASSSHVSYNEQYF.

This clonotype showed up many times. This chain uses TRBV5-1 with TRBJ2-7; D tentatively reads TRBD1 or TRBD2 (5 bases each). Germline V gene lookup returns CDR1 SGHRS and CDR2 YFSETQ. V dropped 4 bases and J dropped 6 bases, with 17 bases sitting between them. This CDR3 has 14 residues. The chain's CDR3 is CASSRDGEVVEQYF. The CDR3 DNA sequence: TGCGCCAGCAGCAGGGACGGGGAAGTCGTCGAGCAGTACTTC.

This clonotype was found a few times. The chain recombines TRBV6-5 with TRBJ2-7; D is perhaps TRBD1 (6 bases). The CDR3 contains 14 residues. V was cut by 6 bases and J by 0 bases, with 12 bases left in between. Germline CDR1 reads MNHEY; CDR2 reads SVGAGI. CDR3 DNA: TGTGCCAGCAGACGGACAGCGAGCTCCTACGAGCAGTACTTC. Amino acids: CASRRTASSYEQYF.

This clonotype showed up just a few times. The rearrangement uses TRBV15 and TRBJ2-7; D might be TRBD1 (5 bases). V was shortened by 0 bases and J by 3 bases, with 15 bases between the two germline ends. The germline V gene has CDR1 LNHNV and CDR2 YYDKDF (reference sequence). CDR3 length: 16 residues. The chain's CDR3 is CATSRDRARQSYEQYF. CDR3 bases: TGTGCCACCAGCAGAGATCGGGCGAGACAGAGCTACGAGCAGTACTTC.

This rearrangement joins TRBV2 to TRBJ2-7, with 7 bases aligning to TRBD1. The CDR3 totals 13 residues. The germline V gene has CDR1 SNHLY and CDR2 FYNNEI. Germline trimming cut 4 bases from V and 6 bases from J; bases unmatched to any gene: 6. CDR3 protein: CASSGTGRAEQYF. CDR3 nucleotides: TGTGCCAGCAGTGGGACAGGTAGGGCCGAGCAGTACTTC. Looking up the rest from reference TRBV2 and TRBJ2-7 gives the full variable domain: EPEVTQTPSHQVTQMGQEVILRCVPISNHLYFYWYRQILGQKVEFLVSFYNNEISEKSEIFDDQFSVERPDGSNFTLKIRSTKLEDSAMYFCASSGTGRAEQYFGPGTRLTVT.

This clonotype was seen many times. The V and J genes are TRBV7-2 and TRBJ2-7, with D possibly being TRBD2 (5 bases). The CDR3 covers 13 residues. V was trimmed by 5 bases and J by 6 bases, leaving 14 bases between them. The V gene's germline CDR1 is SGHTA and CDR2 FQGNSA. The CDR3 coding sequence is TGTGCCAGCAGCCACGGGCTAGCTGGCGAGCAGTACTTC. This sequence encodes CASSHGLAGEQYF.

The CDR3 reads CSVNNAGQGGDEQYF. The CDR3 coding sequence is TGCAGCGTTAACAATGCAGGACAGGGAGGCGACGAGCAGTACTTC. The rearrangement uses TRBV29-1 and TRBJ2-7, with 8 bases lining up with TRBD1. The CDR3 covers 15 residues. Germline CDR1 is SQVTM and CDR2 is ANQGSEA. The V segment lost 5 bases and the J segment 5 bases; nucleotides outside the gene matches: 14.

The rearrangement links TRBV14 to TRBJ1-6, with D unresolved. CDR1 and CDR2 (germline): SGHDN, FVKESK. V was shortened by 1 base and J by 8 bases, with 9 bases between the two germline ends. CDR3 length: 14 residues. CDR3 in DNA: TGTGCCAGCAGCCAAGGGACTCGTCATTCACCCCTCCACTTT. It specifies CASSQGTRHSPLHF.

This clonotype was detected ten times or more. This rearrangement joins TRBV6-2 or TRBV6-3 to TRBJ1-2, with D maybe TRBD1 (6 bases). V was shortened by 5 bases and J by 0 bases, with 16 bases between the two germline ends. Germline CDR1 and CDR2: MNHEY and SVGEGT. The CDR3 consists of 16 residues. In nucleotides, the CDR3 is TGTGCCAGCAGTGAATACGGACAGACCTCTAACTATGGCTACACCTTC. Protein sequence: CASSEYGQTSNYGYTF.

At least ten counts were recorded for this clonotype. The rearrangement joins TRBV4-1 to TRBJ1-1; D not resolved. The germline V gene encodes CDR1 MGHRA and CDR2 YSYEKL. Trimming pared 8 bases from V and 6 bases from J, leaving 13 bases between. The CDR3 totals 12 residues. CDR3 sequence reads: CASGGSEAEAFF. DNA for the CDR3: TGCGCCAGCGGCGGGTCAGAAGCTGAAGCTTTCTTT.